This T cell receptor beta chain emerged from a study of early T cells in non-severe SARS-CoV-2 infection. Study overall: Bulk RNA taken from unsorted whole blood was sequenced, leaving chains unpaired.

This clonotype was detected many times. V gave up 1 base and J gave up 5 bases; unmatched junction bases: 7. The CDR3 has 16 amino acids. Per germline, CDR1 SGHAT and CDR2 FQNNGV. Researchers tagged individual cDNA molecules with unique molecular identifiers. TCRdb itself ran the 5' RACE reads through MiXCR, one entry per CDR3 protein. The sample has approximately 30,000 distinct CDR3 sequences, 4.6% seen once. The sequence was obtained from an adult who was a healthcare worker with PCR-confirmed SARS-CoV-2 infection or an uninfected control (not recorded which). The sample taken for sequencing was whole blood. The chain combines TRBV11-2 with TRBJ1-2, with 10 positions matching TRBD1. CDR3 protein: CASSLGAGTGEYGYTF. The DNA for the CDR3 is TGTGCCAGCAGCTTAGGCGCCGGGACAGGGGAATATGGCTACACCTTC. The variable domain in full, completed from reference TRBV11-2 and TRBJ1-2, reads EAGVAQSPRYKIIEKRQSVAFWCNPISGHATLYWYQQILGQGPKLLIQFQNNGVVDDSQLPKDRFSAERLKGVDSTLKIQPAKLEDSAVYLCASSLGAGTGEYGYTFGSGTRLTVV.